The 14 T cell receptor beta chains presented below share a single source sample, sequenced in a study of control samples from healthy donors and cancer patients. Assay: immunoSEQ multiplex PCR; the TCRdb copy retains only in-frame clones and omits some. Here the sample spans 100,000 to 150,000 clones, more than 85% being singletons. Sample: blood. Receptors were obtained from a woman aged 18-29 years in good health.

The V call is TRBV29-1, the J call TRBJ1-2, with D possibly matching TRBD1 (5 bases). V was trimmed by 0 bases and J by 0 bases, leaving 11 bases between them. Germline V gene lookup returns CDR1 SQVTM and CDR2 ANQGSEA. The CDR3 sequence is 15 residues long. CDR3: CSVEERGRANYGYTF. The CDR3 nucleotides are TGCAGCGTTGAAGAGCGGGGCAGGGCTAACTATGGCTACACCTTC.

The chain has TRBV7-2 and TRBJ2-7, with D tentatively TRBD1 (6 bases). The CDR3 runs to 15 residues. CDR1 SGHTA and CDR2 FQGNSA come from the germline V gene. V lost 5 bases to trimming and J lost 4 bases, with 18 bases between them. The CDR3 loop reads CASSPVRGPPYEQYF. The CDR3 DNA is TGTGCCAGCAGCCCCGTCAGGGGTCCCCCTTACGAGCAGTACTTC.

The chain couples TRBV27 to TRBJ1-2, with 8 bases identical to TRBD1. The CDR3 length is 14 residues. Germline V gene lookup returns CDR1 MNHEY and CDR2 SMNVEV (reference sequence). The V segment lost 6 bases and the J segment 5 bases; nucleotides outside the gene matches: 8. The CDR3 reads CASRRTGSSYGYTF. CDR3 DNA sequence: TGTGCCAGCAGGCGGACAGGGTCATCGTATGGCTACACCTTC.

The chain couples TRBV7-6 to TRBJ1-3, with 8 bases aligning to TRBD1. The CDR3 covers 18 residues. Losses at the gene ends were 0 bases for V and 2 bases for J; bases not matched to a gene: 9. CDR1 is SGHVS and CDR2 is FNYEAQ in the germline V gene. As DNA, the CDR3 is TGTGCCAGCAGCTTAGCCGGTCCGACAGGGGAGGCTGGAAACACCATATATTTT. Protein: CASSLAGPTGEAGNTIYF.

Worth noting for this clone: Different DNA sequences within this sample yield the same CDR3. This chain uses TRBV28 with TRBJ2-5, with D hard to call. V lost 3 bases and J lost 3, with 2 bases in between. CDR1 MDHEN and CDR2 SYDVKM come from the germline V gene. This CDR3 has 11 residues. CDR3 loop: CASSFEETQYF. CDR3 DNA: TGTGCCAGCAGTTTCGAAGAGACCCAGTACTTC.

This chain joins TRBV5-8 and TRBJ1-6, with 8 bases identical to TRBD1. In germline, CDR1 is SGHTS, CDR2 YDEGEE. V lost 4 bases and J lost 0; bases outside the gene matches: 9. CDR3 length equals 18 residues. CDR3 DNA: TGTGCCAGCAGCCGAGACAGGGGATGGGGCTCCTATAATTCACCCCTCCACTTT. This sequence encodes CASSRDRGWGSYNSPLHF.

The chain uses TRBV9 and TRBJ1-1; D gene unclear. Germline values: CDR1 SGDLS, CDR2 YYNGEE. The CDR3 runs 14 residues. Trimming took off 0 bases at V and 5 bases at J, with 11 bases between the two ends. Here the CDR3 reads CASSVESTGTEAFF. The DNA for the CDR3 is TGTGCCAGCAGCGTAGAATCGACGGGGACTGAAGCTTTCTTT.

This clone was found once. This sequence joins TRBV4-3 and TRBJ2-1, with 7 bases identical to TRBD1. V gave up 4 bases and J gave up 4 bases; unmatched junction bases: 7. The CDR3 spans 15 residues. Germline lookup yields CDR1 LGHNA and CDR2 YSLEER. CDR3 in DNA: TGCGCCAGCAGCCCCACAGGGGCGACATACAATGAGCAGTTCTTC. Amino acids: CASSPTGATYNEQFF.

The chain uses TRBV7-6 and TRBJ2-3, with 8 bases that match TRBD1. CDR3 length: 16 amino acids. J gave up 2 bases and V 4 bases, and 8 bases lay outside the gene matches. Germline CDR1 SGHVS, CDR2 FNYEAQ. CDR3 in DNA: TGTGCCAGCAGCTCACTCGGACAGGGATACACAGATACGCAGTATTTT. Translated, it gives CASSSLGQGYTDTQYF. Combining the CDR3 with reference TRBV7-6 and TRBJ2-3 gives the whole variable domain GAGVSQSPRYKVTKRGQDVALRCDPISGHVSLYWYRQALGQGPEFLTYFNYEAQQDKSGLPNDRFSAERPEGSISTLTIQRTEQRDSAMYRCASSSLGQGYTDTQYFGPGTRLTVL.

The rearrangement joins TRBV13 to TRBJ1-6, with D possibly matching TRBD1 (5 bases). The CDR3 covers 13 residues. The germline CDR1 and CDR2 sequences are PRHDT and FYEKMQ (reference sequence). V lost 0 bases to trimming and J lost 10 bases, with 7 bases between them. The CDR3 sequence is CASSLGQVSPLHF. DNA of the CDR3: TGTGCCAGCAGCTTAGGACAGGTCTCACCCCTCCACTTT.

DNA of the CDR3: TGCAGTGCTAGTCAGGGTTTGGGTGGGCAGCCCCAGCATTTT. Its translation is CSASQGLGGQPQHF. The V gene is TRBV20-1, the J gene TRBJ1-5; D is possibly TRBD1 (5 bases). Trimming took off 3 bases at V and 7 bases at J, with 16 bases between the two ends. This CDR3 has 14 amino acids. Germline loops: CDR1 DFQATT, CDR2 SNEGSKA (reference sequence).

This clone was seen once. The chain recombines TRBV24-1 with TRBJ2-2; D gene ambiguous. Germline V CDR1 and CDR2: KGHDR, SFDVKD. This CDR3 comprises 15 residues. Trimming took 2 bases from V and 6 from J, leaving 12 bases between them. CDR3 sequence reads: CATSDSASTAGELFF. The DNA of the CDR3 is TGTGCCACCAGTGATTCGGCATCTACGGCCGGGGAGCTGTTTTTT.

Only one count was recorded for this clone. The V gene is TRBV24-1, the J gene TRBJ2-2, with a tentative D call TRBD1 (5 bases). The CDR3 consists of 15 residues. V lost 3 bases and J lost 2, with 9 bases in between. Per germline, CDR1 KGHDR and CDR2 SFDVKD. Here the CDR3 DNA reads TGTGCCACCAGTGATAGTGGGGCCAACACCGGGGAGCTGTTTTTT. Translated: CATSDSGANTGELFF.

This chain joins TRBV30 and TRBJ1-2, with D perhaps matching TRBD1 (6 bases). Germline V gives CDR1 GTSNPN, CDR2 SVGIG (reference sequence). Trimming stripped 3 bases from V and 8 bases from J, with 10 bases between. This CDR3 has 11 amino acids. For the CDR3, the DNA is TGTGCCTGGAGGGGAGGGGGGGGCTACACCTTC. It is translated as CAWRGGGGYTF.